Given below is one T cell receptor (beta chain) in context. Its antigen is still unknown. These data are taken from a study of T cell responses to AZD1222 COVID-19 vaccine. The study's findings and limits: Dominant at 160-218 and 743-854, vaccine-associated CD4 TCRs also spanned spike. The sample set comprised mostly white British donors with more females, and clonal diversity was possibly underestimated. Sampling that yielded the repertoires occurred only after the peak T cell response.

CDR1 SGHRS and CDR2 YFSETQ come from the germline V gene. CDR3 length: 15 residues. Trimming cost V 4 bases and J 4 bases; bases outside gene matches: 8. Only in-frame clones appear in the TCRdb table, and some are missing; sequencing was by immunoSEQ multiplex PCR. The table lists 200,000 or so clones, more than 80% of them singletons. Sample: peripheral blood, taken on day 0 of AZD1222 vaccination. This chain joins TRBV5-1 and TRBJ1-2; 9 positions match TRBD1. The clonotype was recovered from an adult in good health. The CDR3 loop reads CASSPPGTGSYGYTF. For the CDR3, the DNA is TGCGCCAGCAGCCCCCCCGGGACAGGGAGCTATGGCTACACCTTC.